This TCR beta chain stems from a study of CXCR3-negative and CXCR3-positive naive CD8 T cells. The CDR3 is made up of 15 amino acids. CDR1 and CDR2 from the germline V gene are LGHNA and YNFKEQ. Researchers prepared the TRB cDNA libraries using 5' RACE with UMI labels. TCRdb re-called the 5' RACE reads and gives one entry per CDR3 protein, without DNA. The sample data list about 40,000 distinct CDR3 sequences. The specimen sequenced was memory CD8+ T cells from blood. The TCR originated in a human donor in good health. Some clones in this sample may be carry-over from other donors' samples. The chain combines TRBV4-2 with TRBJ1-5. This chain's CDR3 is CASSQGREEGQPQHF.